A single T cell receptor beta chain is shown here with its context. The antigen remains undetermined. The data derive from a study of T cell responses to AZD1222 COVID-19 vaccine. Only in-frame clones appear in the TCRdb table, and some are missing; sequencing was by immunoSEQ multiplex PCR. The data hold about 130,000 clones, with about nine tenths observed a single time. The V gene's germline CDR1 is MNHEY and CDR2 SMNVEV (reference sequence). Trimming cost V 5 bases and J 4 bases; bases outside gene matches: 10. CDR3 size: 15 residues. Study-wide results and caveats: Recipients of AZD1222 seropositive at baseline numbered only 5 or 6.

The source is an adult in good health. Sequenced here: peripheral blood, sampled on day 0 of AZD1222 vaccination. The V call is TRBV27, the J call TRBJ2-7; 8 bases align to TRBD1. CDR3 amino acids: CASSGGQGPGYEQYF. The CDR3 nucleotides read TGTGCCAGCAGTGGTGGACAGGGCCCAGGGTACGAGCAGTACTTC.